This record looks at one T cell receptor (beta chain) sequence and its context. The assay was immunoSEQ multiplex PCR, and TCRdb's table has in-frame clones only and misses some. Here the sample spans some 430,000 clones, about 92% being singletons. This specimen belongs to a study of blood T cell repertoires in COVID-19. The source of this sequence is a man aged 18 to 29 who had recovered from COVID-19. Sequenced sample: PBMCs or T cells enriched from blood (not recorded which).

CDR3 bases: TGTGCCAGCAGTTACGGATCCAGGCTGAACACTGAAGCTTTCTTT. Its translation: CASSYGSRLNTEAFF. The V call is TRBV6-5, the J call TRBJ1-1; D is unclear. The CDR3 extends over 15 amino acids. Trimming pared 2 bases from V and 0 bases from J, leaving 10 bases between. Germline CDR1 MNHEY, CDR2 SVGAGI.